The 24 T cell receptor beta chains reported below all come from one sample, sequenced in a study of spatial heterogeneity in lung cancer. General observations from the study: How many expanded intratumoral alpha and beta TCRs were present tracked the tumor mutation count, which was a count of nonsynonymous mutations.

TCRdb re-analysed the 5' RACE reads in MiXCR, keeping a single row per CDR3 protein. The sample consists of 3,000 or so distinct CDR3 sequences, around 6.3% of them appearing once. The time point is: sample taken at primary tumor resection. Their specific antigens are unknown. The specimen was lung tumor tissue, collected at surgery. The receptors were sampled from a male donor with early-stage non-small cell lung cancer.

In its sample, this clonotype ranks as medium-sized. The chain couples TRBV5-5 to TRBJ1-4; no clear D gene. The germline V gene has CDR1 SGHKS and CDR2 YYEKEE (reference sequence). This CDR3 comprises 16 residues. Trimming took off 6 bases at V and 6 bases at J, with 21 bases between the two ends. Written as DNA, the CDR3 is TGTGCCAGCACCCCGGGAGGAAGGGTCTTTGATGAAAAACTGTTTTTT. Translating gives CASTPGGRVFDEKLFF.

This clonotype is termed medium-sized. The chain employs TRBV18 and TRBJ2-3, with D tentatively TRBD2 (5 bases). The CDR3 has 12 residues. The V end lost 2 bases, the J end lost 5 bases, and 5 bases lay between the germline ends. CDR1 and CDR2 (germline): KGHSH, LQKENI. In nucleotides, the CDR3 is TGTGCCAGCTCACCAGAGGGAGATACGCAGTATTTT. Translated, it gives CASSPEGDTQYF.

This clonotype ranks as medium-sized (0.01 to 0.1%). This chain joins TRBV5-5 and TRBJ1-5; perhaps TRBD1 as D (6 bases). The CDR3 has 13 amino acids. Germline lookup yields CDR1 SGHKS and CDR2 YYEKEE (reference sequence). Deletions cut 2 bases from V and 6 bases from J, with 9 bases between. The CDR3, as DNA: TGTGCCAGCAGCTTTGGGGGCGGTCAGCCCCAGCATTTT. Amino acid sequence: CASSFGGGQPQHF.

Points on this clonotype: A much larger clone lies a single base off, so this may be a read error. V gene TRBV19 combines with J gene TRBJ2-1; no definite D call. The germline V gene has CDR1 LNHDA and CDR2 SQIVND (reference sequence). This CDR3 is 16 amino acids long. The CDR3 loop is CSSSPRSLAQTSEQFF. DNA of the CDR3: TGTTCCAGTAGTCCCCGGTCCCTCGCCCAGACAAGTGAGCAGTTCTTC.

The CDR3 coding sequence is TGTGCCAGCAGTCCAGGACAGTACCCTAACTATGGCTACACCTTC. Translation: CASSPGQYPNYGYTF. The rearrangement joins TRBV2 to TRBJ1-2; weak D call: TRBD1 (6 bases). The CDR3 runs 15 residues. Germline V gives CDR1 SNHLY, CDR2 FYNNEI. Deletions cut 5 bases from V and 0 bases from J, with 13 bases between.

This clonotype is medium-sized by share. This chain joins TRBV6-6 and TRBJ2-2; no reliable D call. From germline, CDR1 is MNHNY and CDR2 SVGAGI (reference sequence). The CDR3 contains 13 residues. V was shortened by 3 bases and J by 0 bases, with 2 bases between the two germline ends. The CDR3 is CASSYPNTGELFF. CDR3 bases: TGTGCCAGCAGTTATCCGAACACCGGGGAGCTGTTTTTT.

The chain combines TRBV4-1 with TRBJ1-4; D is ambiguous. Trimming pared 0 bases from V and 5 bases from J, leaving 10 bases between. Germline V gene data show CDR1 as MGHRA and CDR2 as YSYEKL. This CDR3 has 15 residues. For the CDR3, the DNA is TGCGCCAGCAGCCAAGATTCTGGGCAGAATGAAAAACTGTTTTTT. It codes for CASSQDSGQNEKLFF.

By share of the sample, this clonotype is medium-sized (0.01 to 0.1%). The chain employs TRBV10-3 and TRBJ1-1; 8 positions agree with TRBD1. V lost 3 bases to trimming and J lost 1 base; unmatched junction nucleotides: 4. The CDR3 covers 15 residues. CDR1 ENHRY and CDR2 SYGVKD come from the germline V gene. The CDR3 DNA reads TGTGCCATCAGTGAATTAGGGACAGGGAACACTGAAGCTTTCTTT. Its protein product is CAISELGTGNTEAFF.

This clonotype is classed as medium-sized. This chain connects TRBV30 to TRBJ2-7, with D uncertain. Trimming pared 4 bases from V and 2 bases from J, leaving 15 bases between. The CDR3 totals 14 residues. Germline V gene sequence: CDR1 GTSNPN, CDR2 SVGIG (reference sequence). The CDR3 bases are TGTGCCTGGAACCGAATACCGGTCCCCTACGAGCAGTACTTC. The encoded protein is CAWNRIPVPYEQYF.

This clonotype was observed many times. The chain combines TRBV27 with TRBJ2-1; 8 bases match TRBD2. The CDR3 is 14 amino acids. The germline V gene encodes CDR1 MNHEY and CDR2 SMNVEV (reference sequence). V lost 10 bases to trimming and J lost 4 bases; unmatched junction nucleotides: 9. This CDR3 reads CATALGTRYNEQFF. For the CDR3, the DNA is TGTGCCACCGCCCTCGGGACTAGATACAATGAGCAGTTCTTC.

This clonotype was picked up many times. V gene TRBV28 combines with J gene TRBJ2-7; 10 positions agree with TRBD1. V lost 7 bases and J lost 1; bases outside the gene matches: 1. From germline, CDR1 is MDHEN and CDR2 SYDVKM. The CDR3 loop spans 13 amino acids. CDR3 loop: CASTGQGSYEQYF. The CDR3 bases are TGTGCCAGCACGGGACAGGGGTCCTACGAGCAGTACTTC. The variable domain in full, completed from reference TRBV28 and TRBJ2-7, reads DVKVTQSSRYLVKRTGEKVFLECVQDMDHENMFWYRQDPGLGLRLIYFSYDVKMKEKGDIPEGYSVSREKKERFSLILESASTNQTSMYLCASTGQGSYEQYFGPGTRLTVT.

In its sample, this clonotype was seen once. This may be a read error, as it is one base from a much larger clone. The chain is built from TRBV6-6 and TRBJ2-5; tentative D call: TRBD2 (6 bases). Trimming took 2 bases from V and 5 from J, leaving 15 bases between them. Germline V gene data show CDR1 as MNHNY and CDR2 as SVGAGI (reference sequence). The CDR3 runs 15 residues. As DNA, the CDR3 is TGTGCCAGCAGTTACGGGTCCACACGGGGGGAGACCCAGTACTTC. Protein product: CASSYGSTRGETQYF.

This clonotype is labeled as medium-sized. This chain joins TRBV7-2 and TRBJ1-2; possible D gene TRBD1, 5 bases. The CDR3 has 14 residues. Germline CDR1 is SGHTA and CDR2 is FQGNSA. V dropped 1 base and J dropped 3 bases, with 9 bases sitting between them. Here the CDR3 DNA reads TGTGCCAGCAGCTTAGGAGGGGCGGACTATGGCTACACCTTC. Amino acid sequence: CASSLGGADYGYTF. The full variable domain, with the rest looked up from reference TRBV7-2 and TRBJ1-2, is GAGVSQSPSNKVTEKGKDVELRCDPISGHTALYWYRQSLGQGLEFLIYFQGNSAPDKSGLPSDRFSAERTGGSVSTLTIQRTQQEDSAVYLCASSLGGADYGYTFGSGTRLTVV.

This clonotype was observed many times. The chain joins TRBV25-1 to TRBJ2-5, with D possibly being TRBD1 or TRBD2 (5 bases each). Germline V gene data show CDR1 as MGHDK and CDR2 as SYGVNS. The CDR3 runs 15 residues. Trimming removed 0 bases from V and 3 bases from J, with 11 bases in between. This CDR3 reads CASSEYGTGEETQYF. Here the CDR3 DNA reads TGTGCCAGCAGTGAATATGGGACGGGCGAAGAGACCCAGTACTTC.

There are many counts of this clonotype. The chain combines TRBV7-2 with TRBJ1-6; D unresolved. CDR1 is SGHTA, CDR2 FQGNSA, per germline. This CDR3 comprises 14 residues. Trimming removed 5 bases from V and 7 bases from J, with 12 bases in between. The CDR3: CASSVGQRNSPLHF. The CDR3 DNA reads TGTGCCAGCAGCGTCGGTCAGAGGAATTCACCCCTCCACTTT. The full variable domain, rest sourced from reference TRBV7-2 and TRBJ1-6, is GAGVSQSPSNKVTEKGKDVELRCDPISGHTALYWYRQSLGQGLEFLIYFQGNSAPDKSGLPSDRFSAERTGGSVSTLTIQRTQQEDSAVYLCASSVGQRNSPLHFGNGTRLTVT.

By frequency in the sample, this clonotype is medium-sized. The rearrangement joins TRBV29-1 to TRBJ2-3; 9 bases fit TRBD1. CDR1 is SQVTM and CDR2 is ANQGSEA in the germline V gene. The CDR3 is 14 amino acids. Losses at the gene ends were 6 bases for V and 2 bases for J; bases not matched to a gene: 6. The CDR3 bases are TGCAGCGTGGCCCGGGACAGGGCCACAGATACGCAGTATTTT. Amino acids: CSVARDRATDTQYF.

This clonotype was found a few times. The chain carries TRBV12-3 or TRBV12-4 and TRBJ2-7; D is uncertain. V dropped 3 bases and J dropped 2 bases, with 17 bases sitting between them. The CDR3 is 16 amino acids. The CDR3 sequence: CASSFGQALTTYEQYF. The CDR3 nucleotides read TGTGCCAGCAGTTTTGGTCAAGCGCTTACTACCTACGAGCAGTACTTC.

The table lists this clonotype with many counts. This chain links TRBV12-3 or TRBV12-4 with TRBJ2-1; 13 bases agree with TRBD2. Trimming took 8 bases from V and 6 from J; bases not matched to a gene: 13. There are 17 residues in the CDR3. The CDR3 nucleotides read TGTGCCAGCTCCCCTGGACTAGCGGGGGCTGGGGGCAATGAGCAGTTCTTC. Residues: CASSPGLAGAGGNEQFF.

This clonotype occurred many times. The chain is built from TRBV12-3 or TRBV12-4 and TRBJ2-3; TRBD2 aligns across 14 bases. Unmatched junction bases numbered 5, after V lost 5 bases and J lost 4 bases. The CDR3 is made up of 16 amino acids. For the CDR3, the DNA is TGTGCCAGCAGTCCCAGACTAGCGGGAGGGGCAGATACGCAGTATTTT. Translation gives CASSPRLAGGADTQYF.

This clonotype was detected only a few times. The chain's CDR3 is CSPPASGSDTQYF. As DNA, the CDR3 is TGCAGTCCCCCGGCTAGCGGGAGCGATACGCAGTATTTT. The chain combines TRBV20-1 with TRBJ2-3; 10 bases are shared with TRBD2. CDR3 length equals 13 residues. CDR1 is DFQATT, CDR2 SNEGSKA, per germline (reference sequence). V shed 8 bases, J shed 6 bases, and the junction held 8 bases outside the gene matches.

This clonotype was counted a few times. The gene calls are TRBV12-3 or TRBV12-4 and TRBJ2-7; D perhaps matches TRBD2 (6 bases). Trimming took off 6 bases at V and 6 bases at J, with 12 bases between the two ends. The CDR3 is 12 residues long. In DNA, the CDR3 is TGTGCCAGCAGGGGACTCGGGGTCGAGCAGTACTTC. Translation: CASRGLGVEQYF.

The sample holds a few counts of this clonotype. This chain joins TRBV10-3 and TRBJ2-3; D ambiguous. The V end was cut by 8 bases, the J end by 0 bases, with 12 bases between. This CDR3 region has 14 residues. The germline V gene has CDR1 ENHRY and CDR2 SYGVKD. The DNA of the CDR3 is TGTGCCATCTCGACGGCGACTAGCACAGATACGCAGTATTTT. Encoded protein: CAISTATSTDTQYF.

The table lists this clonotype with many counts. The chain links TRBV2 to TRBJ2-1; D is uncertain. Germline V gene sequence: CDR1 SNHLY, CDR2 FYNNEI. V was shortened by 6 bases and J by 0 bases, with 12 bases between the two germline ends. There are 15 residues in the CDR3. The CDR3 coding sequence is TGTGCCAGCAGAAGGACGCAAAGCTCCTACAATGAGCAGTTCTTC. Its protein product is CASRRTQSSYNEQFF.

In its sample, this clonotype was seen many times. V gene TRBV27 combines with J gene TRBJ2-5; maybe TRBD2 (5 bases). Germline CDR1 MNHEY, CDR2 SMNVEV (reference sequence). The CDR3 covers 15 residues. V gave up 0 bases and J gave up 7 bases, with 15 bases separating them. CDR3 sequence: CASSLSRAAVWTQYF. Written as DNA, the CDR3 is TGTGCCAGCAGTTTATCGAGGGCGGCGGTGTGGACCCAGTACTTC.